This T cell receptor beta chain originates from a study of blood T cell repertoires in COVID-19. V lost 3 bases, J lost 4 bases, and 10 bases lay in between. Per germline, CDR1 SGDLS and CDR2 YYNGEE. The CDR3 covers 14 residues. Repertoires were generated with immunoSEQ multiplex PCR, while TCRdb's copy carries only in-frame clones and drops some. The sample has 25,000 to 35,000 clones, around nine tenths seen once. The origin of this receptor is a man aged 65 to 85 with active or convalescent COVID-19. Sequencing was done on a sample of peripheral blood. The chain joins TRBV9 to TRBJ1-4; a weak D match, TRBD1 (5 bases). The CDR3 bases are TGTGCCAGCAGCGCGACAGACAATAATGAAAAACTGTTTTTT. Its protein product is CASSATDNNEKLFF.